The 2 T cell receptor beta chains below come from one sample, sequenced in a study of blood T cell repertoires in COVID-19. Profiled with immunoSEQ multiplex PCR; TCRdb holds only in-frame clones, not every one. Here the sample spans roughly 66,000 clones, about nine tenths being singletons. What was sequenced was peripheral blood. The receptors shown here come from a human donor in a cohort sampled during active COVID-19.

V usage is TRBV11-3 and J usage is TRBJ2-4; TRBD1 aligns across 7 bases. Trimming at V came to 2 bases and at J to 6 bases, leaving 4 bases not matched to a gene. The CDR3 has 14 amino acids. Germline CDR1 is SGHNT and CDR2 is YENEEA. The CDR3 region is CASSLSGQLNIQYF. Written as DNA, the CDR3 is TGTGCCAGCAGCTTATCGGGACAGCTAAACATTCAGTACTTC.

V gene TRBV24-1 combines with J gene TRBJ2-3; D is possibly TRBD1 (6 bases). V lost 6 bases and J lost 4, with 16 bases in between. In germline, CDR1 is KGHDR, CDR2 SFDVKD. CDR3 size: 15 residues. The CDR3 is CATSQLSKGADTQYF. The CDR3 DNA reads as TGTGCCACCAGTCAACTCTCCAAGGGGGCAGATACGCAGTATTTT.